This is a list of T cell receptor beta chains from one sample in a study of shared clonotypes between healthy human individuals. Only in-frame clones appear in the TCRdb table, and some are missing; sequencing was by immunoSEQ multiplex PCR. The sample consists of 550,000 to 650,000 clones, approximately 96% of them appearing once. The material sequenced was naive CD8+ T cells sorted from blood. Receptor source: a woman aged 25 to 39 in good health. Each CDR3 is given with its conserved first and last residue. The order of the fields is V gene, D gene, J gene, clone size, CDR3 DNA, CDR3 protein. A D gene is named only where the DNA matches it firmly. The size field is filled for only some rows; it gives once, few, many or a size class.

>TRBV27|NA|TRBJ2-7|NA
TGTGCCAGCAGTTTCGTGGGGCACGAGCAGTACTTC
CASSFVGHEQYF
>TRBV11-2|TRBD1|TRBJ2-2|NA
TGTGCCAGCCTCGATTGGGGACAGGTGACCGGGGAGCTGTTTTTT
CASLDWGQVTGELFF
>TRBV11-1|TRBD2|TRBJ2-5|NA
TGTGCCAGCAGCTTAGGTATTGACGTAGCGGGAGTCTGGGAGACCCAGTACTTC
CASSLGIDVAGVWETQYF
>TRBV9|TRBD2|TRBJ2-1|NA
TGTGCCAGCAGCGGGACTAGCGGATACAATGAGCAGTTCTTC
CASSGTSGYNEQFF
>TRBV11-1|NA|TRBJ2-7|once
TGTGCCAGCAGCCTCTCCGCGCACTACGAGCAGTACTTC
CASSLSAHYEQYF
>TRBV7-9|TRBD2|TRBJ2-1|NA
TGTGCCAGCAGCTTACTCGCGGGAGGGCCTAAGGACAATGAGCAGTTCTTC
CASSLLAGGPKDNEQFF
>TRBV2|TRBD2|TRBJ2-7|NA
TGTGCCAGCAGGCCTAGCGGGATTACCTACGAGCAGTACTTC
CASRPSGITYEQYF
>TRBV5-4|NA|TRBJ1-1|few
TGTGCCAGCAGCTCAATGGACTTTGAAGCTTTCTTT
CASSSMDFEAFF
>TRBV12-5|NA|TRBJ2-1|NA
TGTGCTAGTGGTTTTGTCAGGAATGAGCAGTTCTTC
CASGFVRNEQFF
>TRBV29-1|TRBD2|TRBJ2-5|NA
TGCAGCGTTGATTTTGGGAGCGGGAAGGGTCCGGGGACCCAGTACTTC
CSVDFGSGKGPGTQYF
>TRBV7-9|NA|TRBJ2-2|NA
TGTGCCAGCAGCTTAGAGTGGGGTCAGCCTGGCACCGGGGAGCTGTTTTTT
CASSLEWGQPGTGELFF
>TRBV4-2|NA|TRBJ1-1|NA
TGTGCCAGCAGCCAGTATTGGGGGGGTGGTTCGGCTGAAGCTTTCTTT
CASSQYWGGGSAEAFF
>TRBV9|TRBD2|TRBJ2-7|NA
TGTGCCAGCAGCGTTCTAGCGGGCCCCTCCTACGAGCAGTACTTC
CASSVLAGPSYEQYF
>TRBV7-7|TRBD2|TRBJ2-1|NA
TGTGCCAGCAGCAGGGGACTAGCGGGAGAAGTCTACAATGAGCAGTTCTTC
CASSRGLAGEVYNEQFF
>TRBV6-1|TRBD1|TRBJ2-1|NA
TGTGCCAGCGGGACAGTATACAATGAGCAGTTCTTC
CASGTVYNEQFF
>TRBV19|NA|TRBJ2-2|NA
TGTGCCAGTAGTACTTCGAACACCGGGGAGCTGTTTTTT
CASSTSNTGELFF
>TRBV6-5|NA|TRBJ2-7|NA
TGTGCCAGCGCAGACACACCGAGCTCCTACGAGCAGTACTTC
CASADTPSSYEQYF